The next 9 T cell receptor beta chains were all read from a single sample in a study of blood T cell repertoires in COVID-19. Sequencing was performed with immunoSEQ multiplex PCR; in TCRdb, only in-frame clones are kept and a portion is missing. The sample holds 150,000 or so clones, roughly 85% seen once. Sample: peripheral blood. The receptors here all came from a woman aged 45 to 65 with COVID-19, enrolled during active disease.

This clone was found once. Written as DNA, the CDR3 is TGTGCCAGCAGGACAGGGACTAGCGGGGGAAGCACAGATACGCAGTATTTT. It yields the protein CASRTGTSGGSTDTQYF. This chain uses TRBV11-2 with TRBJ2-3, with 14 bases that match TRBD2. V lost 6 bases to trimming and J lost 0 bases; unmatched junction nucleotides: 5. The CDR3 loop spans 17 amino acids. The germline gives CDR1 SGHAT, CDR2 FQNNGV.

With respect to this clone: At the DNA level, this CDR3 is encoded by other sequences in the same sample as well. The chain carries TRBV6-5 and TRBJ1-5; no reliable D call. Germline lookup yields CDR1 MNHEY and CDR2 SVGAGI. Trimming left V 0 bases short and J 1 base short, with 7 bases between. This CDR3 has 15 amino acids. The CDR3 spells CASSYSAASNQPQHF. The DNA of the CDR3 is TGTGCCAGCAGTTACTCTGCGGCGAGCAATCAGCCCCAGCATTTT.

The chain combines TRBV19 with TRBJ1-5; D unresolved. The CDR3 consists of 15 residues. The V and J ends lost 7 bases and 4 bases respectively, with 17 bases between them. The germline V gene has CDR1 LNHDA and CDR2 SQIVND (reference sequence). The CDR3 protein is CASTPSGPSNQPQHF. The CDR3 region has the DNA TGTGCCAGTACCCCAAGCGGCCCCTCAAATCAGCCCCAGCATTTT. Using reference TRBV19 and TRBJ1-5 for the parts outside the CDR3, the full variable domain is DGGITQSPKYLFRKEGQNVTLSCEQNLNHDAMYWYRQDPGQGLRLIYYSQIVNDFQKGDIAEGYSVSREKKESFPLTVTSAQKNPTAFYLCASTPSGPSNQPQHFGDGTRLSIL.

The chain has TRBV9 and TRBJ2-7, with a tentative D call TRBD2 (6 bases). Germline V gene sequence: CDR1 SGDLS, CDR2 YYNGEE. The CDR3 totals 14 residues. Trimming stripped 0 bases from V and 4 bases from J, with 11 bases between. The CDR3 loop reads CASSVDVGRYEQYF. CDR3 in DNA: TGTGCCAGCAGCGTAGATGTGGGGAGGTACGAGCAGTACTTC.

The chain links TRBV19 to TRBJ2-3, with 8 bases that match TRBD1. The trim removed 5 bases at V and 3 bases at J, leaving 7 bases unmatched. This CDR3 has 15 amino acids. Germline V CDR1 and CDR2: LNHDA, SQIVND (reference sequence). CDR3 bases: TGTGCCAGTAGTTCCTTCGGACAGGGAACAGATACGCAGTATTTT. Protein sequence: CASSSFGQGTDTQYF.

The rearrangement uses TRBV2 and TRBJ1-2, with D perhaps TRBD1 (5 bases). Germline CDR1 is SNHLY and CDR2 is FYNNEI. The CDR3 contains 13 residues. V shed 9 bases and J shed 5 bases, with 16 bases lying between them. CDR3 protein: CARSGAPRYGYTF. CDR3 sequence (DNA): TGTGCCAGAAGCGGGGCACCTCGTTATGGCTACACCTTC. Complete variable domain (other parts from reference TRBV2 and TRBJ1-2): EPEVTQTPSHQVTQMGQEVILRCVPISNHLYFYWYRQILGQKVEFLVSFYNNEISEKSEIFDDQFSVERPDGSNFTLKIRSTKLEDSAMYFCARSGAPRYGYTFGSGTRLTVV.

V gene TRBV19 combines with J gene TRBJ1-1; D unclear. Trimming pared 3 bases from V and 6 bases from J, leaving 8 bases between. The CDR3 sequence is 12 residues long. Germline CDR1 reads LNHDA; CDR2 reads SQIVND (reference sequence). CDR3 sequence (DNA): TGTGCCAGTAGTATGCGGGAATCTGAAGCTTTCTTT. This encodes CASSMRESEAFF.

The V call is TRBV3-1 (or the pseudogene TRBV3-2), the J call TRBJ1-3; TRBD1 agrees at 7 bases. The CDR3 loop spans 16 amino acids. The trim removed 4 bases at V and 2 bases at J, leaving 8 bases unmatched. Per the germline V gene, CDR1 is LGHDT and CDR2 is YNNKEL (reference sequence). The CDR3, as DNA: TGTGCCAGCAGCCTAGGGGCTCAGGGGGCTGGAAACACCATATATTTT. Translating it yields CASSLGAQGAGNTIYF.

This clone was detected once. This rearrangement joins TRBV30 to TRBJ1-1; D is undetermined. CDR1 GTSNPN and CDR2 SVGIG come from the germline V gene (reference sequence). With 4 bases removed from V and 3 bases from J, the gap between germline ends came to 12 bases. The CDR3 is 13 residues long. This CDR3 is CAWTEVVYTEAFF. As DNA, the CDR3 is TGTGCCTGGACCGAAGTAGTTTACACTGAAGCTTTCTTT.